This T cell receptor beta chain appears in the sequencing data of a study of identical twins. Study-level results: Abundant beta clonotypes from cord blood had fewer insertions, unlike memory repertoires, which showed none. Excess twin sharing in beta out-of-frame sequences was weaker.

Unique molecular identifiers were present on the cDNA, and a universal primer site came from template switching. TCRdb re-derived calls from the 5' RACE reads in MiXCR, one entry per CDR3 protein. The data hold 310,000 or so distinct CDR3 sequences, with under 9% observed a single time. Healthy Caucasian individuals made up all the donors. The germline V gene encodes CDR1 SGHRS and CDR2 YFSETQ. V shed 4 bases, J shed 4 bases, and the junction held 11 bases outside the gene matches. This CDR3 spans 17 amino acids. This clonotype was found many times. Its antigen is unknown. The data also belong to a second study, concerning yellow fever vaccine responses in identical twins.

This clonotype was sampled from a woman under 30 in good health. Sequenced material: memory (CD45RO+) T cells sorted from blood. The genes are TRBV5-1 and TRBJ1-3; TRBD1 agrees at 10 bases. Here the CDR3 DNA reads TGCGCCAGCAGCACCTCCGGGACAGGGGCCATGGGAAACACCATATATTTT. Protein sequence: CASSTSGTGAMGNTIYF.